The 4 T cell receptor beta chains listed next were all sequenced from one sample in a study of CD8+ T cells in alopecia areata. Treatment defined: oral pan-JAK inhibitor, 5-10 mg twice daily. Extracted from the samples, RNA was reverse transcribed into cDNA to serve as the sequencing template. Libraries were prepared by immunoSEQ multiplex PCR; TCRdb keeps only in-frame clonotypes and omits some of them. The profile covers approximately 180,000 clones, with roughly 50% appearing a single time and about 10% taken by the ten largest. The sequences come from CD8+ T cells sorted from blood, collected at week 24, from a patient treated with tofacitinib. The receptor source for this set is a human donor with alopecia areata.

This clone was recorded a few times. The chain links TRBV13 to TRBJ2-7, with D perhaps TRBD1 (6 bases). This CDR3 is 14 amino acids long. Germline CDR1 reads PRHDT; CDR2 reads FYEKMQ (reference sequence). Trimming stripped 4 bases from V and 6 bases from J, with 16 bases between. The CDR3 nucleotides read TGTGCCAGCAGCTCAGGGGCTGGACCCGGCGAGCAGTACTTC. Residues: CASSSGAGPGEQYF.

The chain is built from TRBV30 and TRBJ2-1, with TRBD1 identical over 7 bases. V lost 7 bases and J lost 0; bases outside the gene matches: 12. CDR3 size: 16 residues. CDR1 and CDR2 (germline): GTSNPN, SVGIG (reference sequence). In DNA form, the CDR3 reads TGTGCCTTAAATAACGGGGACAGTACCTCCTACAATGAGCAGTTCTTC. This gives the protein CALNNGDSTSYNEQFF.

CDR3 in amino acids: CASSVESMGFGGSTQYF. CDR3 in DNA: TGTGCCAGCAGCGTAGAATCGATGGGGTTTGGGGGATCTACGCAGTATTTT. The chain employs TRBV9 and TRBJ2-3, with D possibly being TRBD1 or TRBD2 (5 bases each). Germline values: CDR1 SGDLS, CDR2 YYNGEE. Trimming removed 0 bases from V and 8 bases from J, with 22 bases in between. The CDR3 spans 17 residues. Full variable domain (missing parts from reference TRBV9 and TRBJ2-3): DSGVTQTPKHLITATGQRVTLRCSPRSGDLSVYWYQQSLDQGLQFLIQYYNGEERAKGNILERFSAQQFPDLHSELNLSSLELGDSALYFCASSVESMGFGGSTQYFGPGTRLTVL.

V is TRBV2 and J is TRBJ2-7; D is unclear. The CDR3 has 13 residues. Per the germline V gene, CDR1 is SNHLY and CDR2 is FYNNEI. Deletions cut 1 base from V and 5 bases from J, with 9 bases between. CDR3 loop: CASSEGRRDEQYF. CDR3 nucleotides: TGTGCCAGCAGTGAAGGCCGCCGGGACGAGCAGTACTTC.